These T cell receptor beta chains were read from a single sample in a study of T cells in Graves' hyperthyroidism and ophthalmopathy. TCRdb processed the multiplex PCR reads anew with MiXCR; each CDR3 protein has one entry. Of some 600,000 distinct CDR3 sequences in the sample, 14% were seen once. Sequenced material: blood. The receptors were gathered from a woman in her thirties with Graves' hyperthyroidism that later progressed to Graves' ophthalmopathy. Both conserved end residues are part of each CDR3. A D gene is named only where the DNA matches it firmly. Expanded clones get a size class; other rows say once, few or many, or leave the size out.

>TRBJ2-2|NA|TRBV12-3/TRBV12-4|many
TGTGCCAGCGGTAGTAGTTCCACCGGGGAGCTGTTTTTT
CASGSSSTGELFF
>TRBJ2-7|TRBD1|TRBV7-9|NA
TGTGCCAGCAGCTCCCGACAGGGGGCAGTCTACGAGCAGTACTTC
CASSSRQGAVYEQYF
>TRBJ1-2|NA|TRBV30|NA
TGTGCCTGGAGTCCAGGGACGCCGGTAGACTATGGCTACACCTTC
CAWSPGTPVDYGYTF
>TRBJ2-3|TRBD1|TRBV20-1|many
TGCAGTGCTAGAAGGAGAGGGACAGGCACAGATACGCAGTATTTT
CSARRRGTGTDTQYF
>TRBJ1-2|NA|TRBV7-9|many
TGTGCCAGCACTAAGCAGGACTATGGCTACACCTTC
CASTKQDYGYTF
>TRBJ2-1|NA|TRBV6-1|many
TGTGCCAGCAGTGAGGACACTTACCCCTACAATGAGCAGTTCTTC
CASSEDTYPYNEQFF
>TRBJ2-2|TRBD2|TRBV7-7|many
TGTGCTAGCAGCTCCCGACTAGCGGGAGGGCCCACCGGGGAGCTGTTTTTT
CASSSRLAGGPTGELFF
>TRBJ2-7|TRBD2|TRBV7-2|NA
TGTGCCAGCAGCACTAGCGGGACCACCGGGGGTGTCGAGCAGTACTTC
CASSTSGTTGGVEQYF
>TRBJ2-6|NA|TRBV19|few
TGTGCCAGTAGTATGGAGGCACACCTCGGGGCCAACGTCCTGACTTTC
CASSMEAHLGANVLTF
>TRBJ2-3|NA|TRBV7-9|many
TGTGCCAGCAGCTTATACTTGAGGGGTAGCACAGATACGCAGTATTTT
CASSLYLRGSTDTQYF
>TRBJ2-7|TRBD1|TRBV7-9|many
TGTGCCAGCAGCCGTCCGGGACAGGGTGCCTACGAGCAGTACTTC
CASSRPGQGAYEQYF
>TRBJ1-6|NA|TRBV30|NA
TGTGCCTGGAGTTTAGAGGGGAGGCCTAATTCACCCCTCCACTTT
CAWSLEGRPNSPLHF
>TRBJ1-2|TRBD1|TRBV12-3/TRBV12-4|many
TGTGCCAGCAGTTACCCGGGACAGAACTATGGCTACACCTTC
CASSYPGQNYGYTF
>TRBJ1-5|NA|TRBV5-1|many
TGCGCCAGCAGCTTGGACGGGGTCGGCAATCAGCCCCAGCATTTT
CASSLDGVGNQPQHF
>TRBJ2-7|NA|TRBV6-2/TRBV6-3|few
TGTGCCAGCAGCTTGGAGAGCGTTAGGACCTACGAGCAGTACTTC
CASSLESVRTYEQYF
>TRBJ1-2|TRBD1|TRBV28|many
TGTGCCAGCAGTCCCTACGGGACAGGGGCTAATGGCTACACCTTC
CASSPYGTGANGYTF
>TRBJ2-2|TRBD2|TRBV20-1|NA
TGCAGTGCCAGATACGGGCCGGGAGGCGACACCGGGGAGCTGTTTTTT
CSARYGPGGDTGELFF